The 10 T cell receptor beta chains below all came from one sample that was sequenced in a study of identical twins. TCRdb re-called the 5' RACE reads with MiXCR, one entry per CDR3 protein. Of under 400,000 distinct CDR3 sequences in the sample, approximately 8.8% were seen once. Sample: naive T cells sorted from blood. These receptors were taken from a woman aged 50 to 60 in good health.

This rearrangement joins TRBV11-3 to TRBJ2-1; D is perhaps TRBD2 (6 bases). This CDR3 has 16 residues. From germline, CDR1 is SGHNT and CDR2 YENEEA. V gave up 4 bases and J gave up 0 bases, with 13 bases separating them. The CDR3 is CASSSWGGNSYNEQFF. The DNA for the CDR3 is TGTGCCAGCAGCTCGTGGGGCGGGAACTCCTACAATGAGCAGTTCTTC.

The V gene is TRBV29-1, the J gene TRBJ2-5; 8 nucleotides match TRBD2. The germline CDR1 and CDR2 sequences are SQVTM and ANQGSEA. The CDR3 has 14 amino acids. Trimming at V came to 2 bases and at J to 5 bases, leaving 7 bases not matched to a gene. The CDR3 DNA reads TGCAGCGTTGAACCAGCGGGAGTAGGGGAGACCCAGTACTTC. Translation gives CSVEPAGVGETQYF.

This clonotype was counted between two and nine times. The rearrangement joins TRBV11-3 to TRBJ2-5; a weak D match, TRBD2 (6 bases). The CDR3 has 16 residues. Germline V gives CDR1 SGHNT, CDR2 YENEEA. V was pared by 1 base and J by 3 bases, with 15 bases between. CDR3 protein: CASSLVLAEAKETQYF. CDR3 bases: TGTGCCAGCAGCTTAGTCTTAGCGGAGGCTAAAGAGACCCAGTACTTC.

This chain joins TRBV7-8 and TRBJ1-1; D not resolved. The CDR3 totals 13 residues. Germline V gene lookup returns CDR1 SGHVS and CDR2 FQNEAQ. The germline V and J ends were trimmed by 0 bases and 8 bases, with 10 bases remaining between them. In nucleotides, the CDR3 is TGTGCCAGCAGCTTAGCCCCAGGAAGGGAAGCTTTCTTT. This codes for CASSLAPGREAFF.

This clonotype was seen only a few times. The rearrangement uses TRBV20-1 and TRBJ2-1; 8 nucleotides align to TRBD2. The V segment lost 6 bases and the J segment 4 bases; nucleotides outside the gene matches: 11. CDR1 is DFQATT, CDR2 SNEGSKA, per germline (reference sequence). CDR3 length equals 15 residues. The CDR3 nucleotides read TGCAGTGCAGCCGGTACTAGCGGAACTTACAATGAGCAGTTCTTC. It yields the protein CSAAGTSGTYNEQFF.

This sequence joins TRBV15 and TRBJ2-5; D perhaps matches TRBD2 (6 bases). V was clipped by 8 bases and J by 0 bases, with 16 bases between them. This CDR3 has 15 amino acids. Germline V lookup: CDR1 LNHNV, CDR2 YYDKDF (reference sequence). CDR3 bases: TGTGCCACCGGCATCGGGGGAGTAAACCAAGAGACCCAGTACTTC. It translates to CATGIGGVNQETQYF.

Only a few counts were recorded for this clonotype. The chain is built from TRBV12-3 or TRBV12-4 and TRBJ2-1; TRBD2 might be the D (5 bases). This CDR3 region has 14 residues. V was trimmed by 6 bases and J by 5 bases, leaving 14 bases between them. The CDR3 DNA sequence: TGTGCCAGCAGACACCTCTGGGGAGACAATGAGCAGTTCTTC. This encodes CASRHLWGDNEQFF.

The rearrangement joins TRBV7-9 to TRBJ2-2, with 7 bases matching TRBD1. Trimming removed 2 bases from V and 1 base from J; junction bases left unmatched: 1. Germline V CDR1 and CDR2: SEHNR, FQNEAQ (reference sequence). The CDR3 is 15 residues long. The CDR3 region is CASSLTGVNTGELFF. The CDR3 DNA is TGTGCCAGCAGCTTAACAGGGGTGAACACCGGGGAGCTGTTTTTT.

This clonotype was seen ten or more times. This chain uses TRBV5-1 with TRBJ1-1; D perhaps matches TRBD1 (5 bases). V was trimmed by 6 bases and J by 1 base, leaving 10 bases between them. Germline values: CDR1 SGHRS, CDR2 YFSETQ. CDR3 size: 13 residues. The CDR3, as DNA: TGCGCCAGCAACCGGGACCCGAACACTGAAGCTTTCTTT. Its protein product is CASNRDPNTEAFF.

Ten or more counts support this clonotype. The V gene is TRBV13, the J gene TRBJ1-4; D not resolved. The CDR3 is made up of 13 amino acids. The V end lost 3 bases, the J end lost 6 bases, and 8 bases lay between the germline ends. Germline V gene lookup returns CDR1 PRHDT and CDR2 FYEKMQ (reference sequence). This CDR3 reads CASSFWGDEKLFF. The CDR3 DNA follows: TGTGCCAGCAGCTTCTGGGGTGATGAAAAACTGTTTTTT.